The 22 T cell receptor beta chains below were found in one sample sequenced in a study of breast tumors, draining lymph nodes, adjacent tissues. Axillary draining lymph nodes of breast cancer patients supplied the node samples. TCRdb re-called the multiplex PCR reads through MiXCR, storing one row per CDR3 protein. The repertoire holds approximately 150,000 distinct CDR3 sequences, with around 35% as singletons. Input material: axillary lymph node tissue. All receptors come from a female donor with breast cancer. Some clones in this sample may be carry-over from other donors' samples.

The chain couples TRBV5-1 to TRBJ1-2; D is ambiguous. The germline gives CDR1 SGHRS, CDR2 YFSETQ. V gave up 3 bases and J gave up 4 bases, with 7 bases separating them. CDR3 length equals 12 residues. The CDR3 spells CASSSEVYGYTF. Here the CDR3 DNA reads TGCGCCAGCAGCTCAGAGGTCTATGGCTACACCTTC.

This clonotype has ten or more counts. The chain uses TRBV11-1 and TRBJ2-5, with a tentative D call TRBD1 (7 bases). Deletions cut 1 base from V and 9 bases from J, with 18 bases between. This CDR3 comprises 15 residues. The germline gives CDR1 SGHAT, CDR2 FQDESV (reference sequence). CDR3 DNA: TGTGCCAGCAGCTTAGGACAGGGTCTCGGAGGGGCCCAGTACTTC. Its translation: CASSLGQGLGGAQYF.

This clonotype was detected many times. This chain connects TRBV7-2 to TRBJ2-7; TRBD1 matches 7 bases. The germline CDR1 and CDR2 sequences are SGHTA and FQGNSA. Losses at the gene ends were 3 bases for V and 2 bases for J; bases not matched to a gene: 7. The CDR3 sequence is 15 residues long. The CDR3 spells CASSLARTGPYEQYF. In DNA, the CDR3 is TGTGCCAGCAGCTTGGCACGGACAGGTCCCTACGAGCAGTACTTC.

There are many counts of this clonotype. The V gene is TRBV12-3 or TRBV12-4, the J gene TRBJ1-2; 8 nucleotides match TRBD1. There are 15 residues in the CDR3. Trimming cost V 3 bases and J 4 bases; bases outside gene matches: 7. In DNA, the CDR3 is TGTGCCAGCAGTTTGTCACCAGGGGGCGTCTATGGCTACACCTTC. This codes for CASSLSPGGVYGYTF.

This clonotype was counted only a few times. This may stem from a read error, because a much larger clone lies one nucleotide away. V usage is TRBV7-2 and J usage is TRBJ2-7, with unresolved D. With 2 bases removed from V and 6 bases from J, the gap between germline ends came to 8 bases. CDR3 length: 12 residues. CDR1 SGHTA and CDR2 FQGNSA come from the germline V gene. The CDR3 loop is CASSLLLSEQYF. DNA of the CDR3: TGTGCCAGCAGCTTACTCCTTTCCGAGCAGTACTTC.

There are many counts of this clonotype. This chain links TRBV7-8 with TRBJ2-1, with a weak D call TRBD1 (6 bases). The germline gives CDR1 SGHVS, CDR2 FQNEAQ. Trimming left V 3 bases short and J 0 bases short, with 12 bases between. This CDR3 is 16 amino acids long. The CDR3 loop reads CASSFRRDISYNEQFF. CDR3 in DNA: TGTGCCAGCAGCTTTCGCCGGGACATCTCCTACAATGAGCAGTTCTTC.

This clonotype was picked up many times. The J gene is TRBJ2-7, the V gene TRBV6-5; 8 bases line up with TRBD1. The junction had 8 bases not matched to a gene; V was cut back by 5 bases and J by 5 bases. The CDR3 covers 14 residues. Germline V gene data show CDR1 as MNHEY and CDR2 as SVGAGI. The CDR3 sequence is CASSGMDRADEQYF. CDR3 nucleotide sequence: TGTGCCAGCAGTGGGATGGACAGGGCAGACGAGCAGTACTTC.

Worth noting for this clonotype: A much larger clonotype is one base distant, so this may be a read error. This chain links TRBV28 with TRBJ1-2; perhaps TRBD1 as D (5 bases). Germline values: CDR1 MDHEN, CDR2 SYDVKM. The CDR3 covers 14 residues. Deletions cut 6 bases from V and 3 bases from J, with 14 bases between. The CDR3 sequence: CASRPRGSHYGYTF. CDR3 DNA: TGTGCCAGCAGGCCTCGGGGGTCCCACTATGGCTACACCTTC.

This clonotype was observed a handful of times. The chain combines TRBV27 with TRBJ1-4, with a possible D match to TRBD1 (5 bases). This CDR3 has 16 residues. Germline lookup yields CDR1 MNHEY and CDR2 SMNVEV (reference sequence). With 0 bases removed from V and 7 bases from J, the gap between germline ends came to 15 bases. CDR3 DNA: TGTGCCAGCAGTTTATCGGTAGGGGCACTGGGTGAAAAACTGTTTTTT. Translated, it gives CASSLSVGALGEKLFF.

Turning to this clonotype: Compared with germline, one end of the junction differs, possibly owing to a read error. J is TRBJ1-5 and V is TRBV19; D possibly corresponds to TRBD1 (6 bases). Germline loops: CDR1 LNHDA, CDR2 SQIVND (reference sequence). CDR3 length: 17 residues. CDR3 amino acids: CASSIDLGGGYNQPQPF. For the CDR3, the DNA is TGTGCCAGTAGTATAGATCTGGGCGGGGGCTACAATCAGCCCCAGCCTTTT.

The chain links TRBV5-1 to TRBJ1-5, with no clear D. Germline values: CDR1 SGHRS, CDR2 YFSETQ. V was trimmed by 0 bases and J by 14 bases, leaving 18 bases between them. The CDR3 length is 14 residues. In nucleotides, the CDR3 is TGCGCCAGCAGCTTGGCCATGACTAGCAGCTACGAGCATTTT. Residues: CASSLAMTSSYEHF.

This clonotype was detected many times. An end of the junction does not agree with germline; a read error may underlie this. The chain couples TRBV20-1 to TRBJ2-1, with 7 bases aligning to TRBD2. CDR3 size: 12 residues. Germline V gene sequence: CDR1 DFQATT, CDR2 SNEGSKA (reference sequence). DNA for the CDR3: TGCAGTGCGGTCCTCGCGGGGGACTTACAGTTTTTT. It codes for CSAVLAGDLQFF.

This clonotype was counted between two and nine times. The chain links TRBV6-2 or TRBV6-3 to TRBJ2-5; 7 nucleotides align to TRBD2. The CDR3 covers 16 residues. The germline gives CDR1 MNHEY, CDR2 SVGEGT. Trimming took 5 bases from V and 2 from J; bases not matched to a gene: 11. The CDR3 spells CASSPPAVAGQETQYF. Here the CDR3 DNA reads TGTGCCAGCAGTCCCCCGGCGGTAGCGGGTCAAGAGACCCAGTACTTC.

This clonotype was counted many times. A read error may produce the germline difference seen at one junction end. The chain employs TRBV7-3 and TRBJ2-3, with 7 nucleotides matching TRBD1. Germline-derived CDR1 and CDR2 are SGHTA and FQGTGA. The CDR3 is made up of 14 amino acids. CDR3 amino acids: CASSSRGGTDTQYF. In DNA form, the CDR3 reads TGTGCCAGCAGCTCCCGAGGGGGCACCGATACGCAGTATTTT.

This clonotype appeared once. A read error may explain this, as a much larger clone is one base away. This chain uses TRBV9 with TRBJ2-1; possible D gene TRBD1, 6 bases. Germline-derived CDR1 and CDR2 are SGDLS and YYNGEE. The CDR3 spans 13 residues. In DNA, the CDR3 is TGTGCCGGCAGTCAGGGGATCGACAATGAGCAGTTCTTC. Protein: CAGSQGIDNEQFF.

This clonotype was seen many times. The chain links TRBV20-1 to TRBJ2-5; D possibly corresponds to TRBD2 (6 bases). This CDR3 has 13 amino acids. Trimming took off 6 bases at V and 0 bases at J, with 11 bases between the two ends. From germline, CDR1 is DFQATT and CDR2 SNEGSKA (reference sequence). The CDR3 region is CSAVLAHQETQYF. Written as DNA, the CDR3 is TGCAGTGCCGTACTAGCCCACCAAGAGACCCAGTACTTC.

Many counts were recorded for this clonotype. The chain is built from TRBV7-9 and TRBJ2-1, with 9 bases identical to TRBD1. J was trimmed by 10 bases and V by 5 bases; bases with no gene match: 6. Germline V lookup: CDR1 SEHNR, CDR2 FQNEAQ (reference sequence). This CDR3 region has 13 residues. DNA for the CDR3: TGTGCCAGCAGCAATGGACAGGGGAAAGAGCAGTTCTTC. It translates to CASSNGQGKEQFF.

About this clonotype itself: A much larger clone sits a single nucleotide away, making a read error possible. This rearrangement joins TRBV6-5 to TRBJ1-2; D is ambiguous. Germline lookup yields CDR1 MNHEY and CDR2 SVGAGI. This CDR3 is built from 14 residues. The CDR3 reads CASSHSINGDGYTF. The DNA of the CDR3 is TGTGCCAGCAGTCACTCGATAAACGGTGACGGCTACACCTTC.

In this sample, this clonotype turned up a few times. This may come from a read error, since a much larger clone is one base off. This chain joins TRBV14 and TRBJ2-1; 7 bases fit TRBD1. This CDR3 is 14 amino acids long. The germline CDR1 and CDR2 sequences are SGHDN and FVKESK. CDR3 DNA: TGTGCCAGCAGCCTGAGACAGGGCGACAATGAGCAGTCCTTC. Protein: CASSLRQGDNEQSF.

Notes on this clonotype: Possible read error: a much larger clone is one base away. The chain couples TRBV9 to TRBJ2-5; D perhaps matches TRBD1 (6 bases). CDR1 is SGDLS, CDR2 YYNGEE, per germline. CDR3 size: 15 residues. The DNA for the CDR3 is TGTGCCAGCAGCGTAGGGGGACAAAGGGGAGAGACCCCGTACTTC. Protein sequence: CASSVGGQRGETPYF.

About this clonotype itself: The junction departs from germline at one end; a sequencing error may be responsible. V usage is TRBV7-9 and J usage is TRBJ2-3; TRBD2 is a possible D gene (5 bases). The CDR3 runs 16 residues. Looked up from germline, CDR1 is SEHNR and CDR2 is FQNEAQ (reference sequence). CDR3 nucleotides: TGTGTCAGCAGCCCTGGGTTAGCTCTTAGCGCAGATACGCAGTATTTT. Protein: CVSSPGLALSADTQYF.

In the case of this clonotype: A much larger clone differs by one base, so this may be a read error. This rearrangement joins TRBV28 to TRBJ2-7; no clear D. Germline lookup yields CDR1 MDHEN and CDR2 SYDVKM. The CDR3 totals 14 residues. CDR3: CATLTSGTHYGQYF. In nucleotides, the CDR3 is TGTGCCACCCTAACGTCGGGCACACACTACGGGCAGTACTTC. The variable domain in full, with the rest retrieved from reference TRBV28 and TRBJ2-7, is DVKVTQSSRYLVKRTGEKVFLECVQDMDHENMFWYRQDPGLGLRLIYFSYDVKMKEKGDIPEGYSVSREKKERFSLILESASTNQTSMYLCATLTSGTHYGQYFGPGTRLTVT.